This T cell receptor (beta chain) was captured by sequencing in a study of blood T cell repertoires in COVID-19. Turning to the study itself: Material from acute and convalescent COVID-19 was sourced from the United States, Italy and Spain. PBMCs, B-cell-depleted T cells, or T cells provided the cDNA or gDNA that made up the material.

The table came from immunoSEQ multiplex PCR; TCRdb's copy has only in-frame clones and leaves some out. The sample gives more than 65,000 clones, roughly 80% of which show up once; 30% to 45% is in the top ten. The CDR3 runs 16 residues. Germline V gene data show CDR1 as SGHKS and CDR2 as YYEKEE (reference sequence). V was trimmed by 2 bases and J by 3 bases, leaving 18 bases between them. The chain carries TRBV5-5 and TRBJ2-7; D gene uncertain. The material sequenced was peripheral blood. This receptor was identified in a woman in her seventies with acute or convalescent COVID-19. The CDR3 here is CASSFSQSPIGYEQYF. The CDR3 DNA follows: TGTGCCAGCAGCTTTAGCCAATCCCCCATCGGCTACGAGCAGTACTTC.